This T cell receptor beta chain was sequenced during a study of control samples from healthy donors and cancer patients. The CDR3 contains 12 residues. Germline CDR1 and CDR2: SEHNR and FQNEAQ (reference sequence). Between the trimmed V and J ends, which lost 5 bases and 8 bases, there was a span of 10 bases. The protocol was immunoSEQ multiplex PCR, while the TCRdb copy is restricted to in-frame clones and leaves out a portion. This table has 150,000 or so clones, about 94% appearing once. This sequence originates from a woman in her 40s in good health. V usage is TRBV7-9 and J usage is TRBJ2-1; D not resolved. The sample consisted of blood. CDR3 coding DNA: TGTGCCAGCAGCATAATAGGGTATGAGCAGTTCTTC. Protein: CASSIIGYEQFF.